A selection of T cell receptor beta chains follows, all from one sample in a study of blood T cell repertoires in COVID-19. Generated by immunoSEQ multiplex PCR, the TCRdb table keeps only in-frame clones and is missing some. The data hold about 89,000 clones, with roughly 80% observed a single time. Material for sequencing was peripheral blood. The receptor set was obtained from a human donor in a cohort sampled during active COVID-19. Each CDR3 is given with its conserved first and last residue. The order of the fields is clone size, V gene, D gene, J gene, CDR3 DNA, CDR3 protein. A D gene is named only where the DNA matches it firmly. Size tells how often a clone was seen (once, few, many) or the class of an expanded clone, and some rows leave it out.

.,TRBV30,TRBD1,TRBJ2-7,TGTGCCTGGAAAACCGACAGGGCTTACGAGCAGTACTTC,CAWKTDRAYEQYF
.,TRBV27,TRBD1,TRBJ2-4,TGTGCCAGCAGCCGACAGGGGGGCCTAAACATTCAGTACTTC,CASSRQGGLNIQYF
.,TRBV5-5,.,TRBJ2-1,TGTGCCAGCAGCACCTATCGCGATTCCAATGAGCAGTTCTTC,CASSTYRDSNEQFF
.,TRBV19,.,TRBJ1-5,TGTGCCAGTAGTCTCCGGGGCATGGGGGGACAGCCCCAGCATTTT,CASSLRGMGGQPQHF
.,TRBV19,TRBD1,TRBJ2-7,TGTGCCAGTAGACCACAGGGGATCTACGAGCAGTACTTC,CASRPQGIYEQYF
once,TRBV7-8,.,TRBJ2-1,TGTGCCAGCAGCTTAGGAGTAGCCTCTAATGAGCAGTTCTTC,CASSLGVASNEQFF
.,TRBV9,.,TRBJ2-7,TGTGCCAGCAGCGTAGATCTAGGGGGCGGGATCTACGAGCAGTACTTC,CASSVDLGGGIYEQYF
.,TRBV27,TRBD2,TRBJ2-5,TGTGCCAGCAGTTTCTTGATTAGCGGGAGGGCCCCAGAGACCCAGTACTTC,CASSFLISGRAPETQYF
.,TRBV6-1,.,TRBJ2-3,TGTGCCAGCAGTGAAGCCCCCAGGGGAGATACGCAGTATTTT,CASSEAPRGDTQYF
.,TRBV18,TRBD2,TRBJ2-1,TGTGCCAGCTCACCACCGGCTAGCGGGGCGGCGGGTGAGCAGTTCTTC,CASSPPASGAAGEQFF
.,TRBV3-1/TRBV3-2,.,TRBJ1-3,TGTGCCAGCAGCCAGGGGCAGGGGAGAAACACCATATATTTT,CASSQGQGRNTIYF
.,TRBV4-1,TRBD1,TRBJ2-2,TGCGCCAGCAGCCAAGAACCGGGACAGGGACTCACCGGGGAGCTGTTTTTT,CASSQEPGQGLTGELFF
.,TRBV24-1,TRBD1,TRBJ1-2,TGTGCCACCAGTGATTTGCAGGGGGATAACTATGGCTACACCTTC,CATSDLQGDNYGYTF
.,TRBV20-1,.,TRBJ1-5,TGCAGTGCTAGTTCGGGCAATCAGCCCCAGCATTTT,CSASSGNQPQHF
.,TRBV28,.,TRBJ2-7,TGTGCCAGCAGTCCCTATACCGGGAGCACCGAGCAGTACTTC,CASSPYTGSTEQYF
.,TRBV15,TRBD1,TRBJ2-3,TGTGCCACCAGCAGCCGCGACAGGGAAGATACGCAGTATTTT,CATSSRDREDTQYF
.,TRBV3-1/TRBV3-2,TRBD2,TRBJ2-5,TGTGCCAGCAGCCTCCCTTGGACTAGCGGGAGTCAAGACCAAGAGACCCAGTACTTC,CASSLPWTSGSQDQETQYF
few,TRBV6-5,TRBD1,TRBJ1-2,TGTGCCAGCACCGGGACAGTGTTCGGCGGCTACACCTTC,CASTGTVFGGYTF
.,TRBV29-1,TRBD2,TRBJ2-4,TGCAGCGTCGGACTAGCGGCAGCCAAAAACATTCAGTACTTC,CSVGLAAAKNIQYF
.,TRBV4-1,.,TRBJ2-4,TGCGCCAGCAGCCAGATATCCCAATTACTAGCCAAAAACATTCAGTACTTC,CASSQISQLLAKNIQYF
.,TRBV7-3,.,TRBJ2-6,TGTGCCAGCGCGACCGGGAGCCTAAGCTCTGGGGCCAACGTCCTGACTTTC,CASATGSLSSGANVLTF
.,TRBV6-5,.,TRBJ1-1,TGTGCCAGCAGGGAGCGGGGCCAAAACACTGAAGCTTTCTTT,CASRERGQNTEAFF
.,TRBV18,.,TRBJ1-1,TGTGCCAGCTCACCGCAGGTTGCCACTGAAGCTTTCTTT,CASSPQVATEAFF
.,TRBV27,.,TRBJ2-1,TGTGCCAGCAGTTTTTTCGGCGGGAACTCCTACAATGAGCAGTTCTTC,CASSFFGGNSYNEQFF
.,TRBV5-1,TRBD2,TRBJ2-2,TGCGCCAGCAGCCCCAGACCTGGGGGGGACACCGGGGAGCTGTTTTTT,CASSPRPGGDTGELFF
.,TRBV28,.,TRBJ2-3,TGTGCCAGCAGTGCATCCAGGGTCCCTCTTCGGATTACGCAGTATTTT,CASSASRVPLRITQYF
.,TRBV29-1,TRBD1,TRBJ1-1,TGCAGCGTCCCGTTAAGGCCGGGACAGGGGGCGCGTGGGACTGAAGCTTTCTTT,CSVPLRPGQGARGTEAFF
.,TRBV21-1,.,TRBJ1-5,TGTGCCAGCAGCAAAGGACAGAGCAATCAGCCCCAGCATTTT,CASSKGQSNQPQHF
.,TRBV6-5,.,TRBJ2-1,TGTGCCAGCAGTTACTGGGCTTACAATGAGCAGTTCTTC,CASSYWAYNEQFF
.,TRBV18,TRBD1,TRBJ1-1,TGTGCCAGCACGAGGGACAGGGGGAACACTGAAGCTTTCTTT,CASTRDRGNTEAFF
.,TRBV5-4,.,TRBJ2-3,TGTGCCAGCAGCTTTACCCAGGCGAGCACAGATACGCAGTATTTT,CASSFTQASTDTQYF
.,TRBV14,.,TRBJ2-1,TGTGCCAGCAGCCAAGATCCCGCAGGGAAGAATGAGCAGTTCTTC,CASSQDPAGKNEQFF
few,TRBV11-1,.,TRBJ1-1,TGTGCCAGCAGCTTCGGAGGGACTGAAGCTTTCTTT,CASSFGGTEAFF
.,TRBV5-1,.,TRBJ2-2,TGCGCCAGCAGCTTGGGCGGGAAGGGTACCGGGGAGCTGTTTTTT,CASSLGGKGTGELFF
.,TRBV7-2,.,TRBJ2-3,TGTGCCAGCACCCAGGGGCAAGATACGCAGTATTTT,CASTQGQDTQYF
.,TRBV5-4,.,TRBJ2-1,TGTGCCAGCAGTCTGTCTAGTTACAATGAGCAGTTCTTC,CASSLSSYNEQFF
.,TRBV4-2,TRBD2,TRBJ2-7,TGTGCCAGCAGCCAGGCAGGGACTAGCGGGCCCTACGAGCAGTACTTC,CASSQAGTSGPYEQYF
.,TRBV9,.,TRBJ2-5,TGTGCCAGCAGCACACGTTCGTGGGGAGGTGAGACCCAGTACTTC,CASSTRSWGGETQYF
.,TRBV19,.,TRBJ1-2,TGTGCCAGTAGCCAACGACAGGACGGGAGGGGCTACACCTTC,CASSQRQDGRGYTF
once,TRBV11-2,TRBD2,TRBJ2-7,TGTGCCAGCAGCCGAGATACTAGCGGGAGTTACTACGAGCAGTACTTC,CASSRDTSGSYYEQYF
once,TRBV13,TRBD2,TRBJ2-1,TGTGCCAGCAGCTTAGGGCTAGCGGGAGTCAACGAGCAGTTCTTC,CASSLGLAGVNEQFF
once,TRBV10-3,TRBD1,TRBJ1-5,TGTGCCATCAGTGAGGCGACAGGGGGCCATTACAATCAGCCCCAGCATTTT,CAISEATGGHYNQPQHF
.,TRBV5-1,TRBD2,TRBJ2-1,TGCGCCAGCAGCGCAAGGGTAGCGGGAGCTGGCCAAACGAACAATGAGCAGTTCTTC,CASSARVAGAGQTNNEQFF
.,TRBV9,.,TRBJ2-3,TGTGCCAGCAGCTCACGGGGCGGAGGGGTGGTCGATACGCAGTATTTT,CASSSRGGGVVDTQYF
.,TRBV7-2,TRBD1,TRBJ2-5,TGTGCCAGCAGCAGCCAGACAGGGTTTGGAGAGACCCAGTACTTC,CASSSQTGFGETQYF
.,TRBV12-3/TRBV12-4,.,TRBJ2-5,TGTGCCAGCAGGCTACAGGGTTCGGAGACCCAGTACTTC,CASRLQGSETQYF
once,TRBV7-6,TRBD2,TRBJ2-3,TGTGCCAGCAGCTTAGCAGGCGGGAGAAGCACAGATACGCAGTATTTT,CASSLAGGRSTDTQYF
once,TRBV3-1/TRBV3-2,.,TRBJ1-1,TGTGCCAGCAGCCAAGTGGGGAGGGGCACTGAAGCTTTCTTT,CASSQVGRGTEAFF
once,TRBV30,.,TRBJ2-2,TGTGCCTGGGGCTCAGCGAACACCGGGGAGCTGTTTTTT,CAWGSANTGELFF
few,TRBV6-1,.,TRBJ1-5,TGTGCCAGCAGTGAGGCGGCCAGGGCCGGTCAGCCCCAGCATTTT,CASSEAARAGQPQHF
once,TRBV19,.,TRBJ1-4,TGTGCCAGTAGTATAGGGCGCCTGGGCGAAAAACTGTTTTTT,CASSIGRLGEKLFF
few,TRBV2,TRBD1,TRBJ2-5,TGTGCCAGCAGCACCGGGACAGGGATACAAGAGACCCAGTACTTC,CASSTGTGIQETQYF
few,TRBV12-3/TRBV12-4,.,TRBJ2-1,TGTGCCAGCAGTAGAGCCTCCTACAATGAGCAGTTCTTC,CASSRASYNEQFF
.,TRBV18,.,TRBJ1-3,TGTGCCAGCTCACCAGCGGGCCCGTCAAACACCATATATTTT,CASSPAGPSNTIYF
once,TRBV7-2,TRBD1,TRBJ1-2,TGTGCCAGCAGCTTAGATATCAACAGGGGCGTGAACTATGGCTACACCTTC,CASSLDINRGVNYGYTF